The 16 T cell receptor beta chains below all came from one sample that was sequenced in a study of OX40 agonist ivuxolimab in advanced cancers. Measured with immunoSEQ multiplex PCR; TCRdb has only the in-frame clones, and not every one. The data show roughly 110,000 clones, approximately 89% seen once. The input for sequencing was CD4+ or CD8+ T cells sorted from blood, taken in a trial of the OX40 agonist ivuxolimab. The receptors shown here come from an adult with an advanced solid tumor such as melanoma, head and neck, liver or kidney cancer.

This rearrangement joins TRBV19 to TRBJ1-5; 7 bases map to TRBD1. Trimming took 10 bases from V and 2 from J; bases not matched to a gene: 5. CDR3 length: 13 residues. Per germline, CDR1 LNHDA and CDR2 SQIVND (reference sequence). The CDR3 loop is CATTGQGNQPQHF. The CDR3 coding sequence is TGTGCCACGACAGGGCAGGGCAATCAGCCCCAGCATTTT.

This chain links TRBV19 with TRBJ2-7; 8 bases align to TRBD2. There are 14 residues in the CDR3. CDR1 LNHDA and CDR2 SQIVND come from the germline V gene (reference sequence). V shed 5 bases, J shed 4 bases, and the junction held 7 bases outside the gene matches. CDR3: CASSPGLGSYEQYF. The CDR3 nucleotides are TGTGCCAGTAGTCCGGGACTAGGGTCGTACGAGCAGTACTTC.

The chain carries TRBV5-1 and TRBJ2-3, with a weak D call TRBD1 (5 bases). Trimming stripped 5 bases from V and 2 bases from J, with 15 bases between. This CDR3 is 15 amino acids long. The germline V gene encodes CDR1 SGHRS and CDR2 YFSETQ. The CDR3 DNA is TGCGCCAGCAGTACGGACATCACTACCACAGATACGCAGTATTTT. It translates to CASSTDITTTDTQYF.

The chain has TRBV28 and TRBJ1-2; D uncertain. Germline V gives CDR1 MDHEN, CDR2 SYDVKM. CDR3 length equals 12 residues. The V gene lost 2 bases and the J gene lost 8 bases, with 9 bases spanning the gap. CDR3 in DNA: TGTGCCAGCAGTTTAGAAGGGCAGGGCTACACCTTC. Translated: CASSLEGQGYTF.

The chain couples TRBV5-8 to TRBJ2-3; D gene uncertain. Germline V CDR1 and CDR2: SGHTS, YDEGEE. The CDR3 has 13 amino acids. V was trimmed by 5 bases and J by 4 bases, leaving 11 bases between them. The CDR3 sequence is CASRNSNADTQYF. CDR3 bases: TGTGCCAGCAGAAACTCTAACGCAGATACGCAGTATTTT.

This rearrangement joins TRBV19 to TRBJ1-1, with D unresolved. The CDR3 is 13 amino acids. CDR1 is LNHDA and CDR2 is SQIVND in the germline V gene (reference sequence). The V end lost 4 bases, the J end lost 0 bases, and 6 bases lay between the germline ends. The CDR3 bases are TGTGCCAGTAGTACTAAGATGAACACTGAAGCTTTCTTT. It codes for CASSTKMNTEAFF.

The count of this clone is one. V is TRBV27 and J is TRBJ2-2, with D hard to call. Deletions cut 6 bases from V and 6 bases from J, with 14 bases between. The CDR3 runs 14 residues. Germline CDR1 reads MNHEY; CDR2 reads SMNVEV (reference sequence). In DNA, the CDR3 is TGTGCCAGCAGCCCCGAGCCTGGTCCCGGGGAGCTGTTTTTT. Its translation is CASSPEPGPGELFF.

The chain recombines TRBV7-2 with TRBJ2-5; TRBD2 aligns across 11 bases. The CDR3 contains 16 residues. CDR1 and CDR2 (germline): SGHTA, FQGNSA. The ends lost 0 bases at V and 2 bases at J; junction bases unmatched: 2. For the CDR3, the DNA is TGTGCCAGCAGCTTAGCGACTAGCGGGGTTCAAGAGACCCAGTACTTC. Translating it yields CASSLATSGVQETQYF. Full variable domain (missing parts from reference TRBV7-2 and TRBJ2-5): GAGVSQSPSNKVTEKGKDVELRCDPISGHTALYWYRQSLGQGLEFLIYFQGNSAPDKSGLPSDRFSAERTGGSVSTLTIQRTQQEDSAVYLCASSLATSGVQETQYFGPGTRLLVL.

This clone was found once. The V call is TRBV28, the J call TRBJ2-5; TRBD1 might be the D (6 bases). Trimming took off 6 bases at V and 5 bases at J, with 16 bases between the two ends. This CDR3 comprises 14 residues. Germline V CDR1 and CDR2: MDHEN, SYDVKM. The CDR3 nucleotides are TGTGCCAGCAGCCCCGGGACAATTGGGGAGACCCAGTACTTC. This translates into CASSPGTIGETQYF.

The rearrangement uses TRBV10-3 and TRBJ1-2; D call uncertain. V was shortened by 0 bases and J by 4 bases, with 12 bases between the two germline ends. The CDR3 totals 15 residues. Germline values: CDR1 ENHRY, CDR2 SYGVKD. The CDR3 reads CAISESGLEGYGYTF. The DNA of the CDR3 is TGTGCCATCAGTGAGTCCGGTCTGGAGGGCTATGGCTACACCTTC.

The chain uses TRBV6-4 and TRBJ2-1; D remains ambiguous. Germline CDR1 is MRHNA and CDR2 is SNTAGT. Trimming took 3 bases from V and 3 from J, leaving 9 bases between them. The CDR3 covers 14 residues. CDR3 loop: CASSEQSLYNEQFF. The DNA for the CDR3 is TGTGCCAGCAGTGAACAGAGCCTCTACAATGAGCAGTTCTTC.

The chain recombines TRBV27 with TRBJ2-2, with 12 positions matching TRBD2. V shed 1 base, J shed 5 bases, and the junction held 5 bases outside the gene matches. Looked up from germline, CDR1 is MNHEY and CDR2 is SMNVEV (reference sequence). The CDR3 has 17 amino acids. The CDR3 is CASSLWEGLAGTGELFF. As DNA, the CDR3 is TGTGCCAGCAGTTTATGGGAGGGACTAGCGGGTACCGGGGAGCTGTTTTTT.

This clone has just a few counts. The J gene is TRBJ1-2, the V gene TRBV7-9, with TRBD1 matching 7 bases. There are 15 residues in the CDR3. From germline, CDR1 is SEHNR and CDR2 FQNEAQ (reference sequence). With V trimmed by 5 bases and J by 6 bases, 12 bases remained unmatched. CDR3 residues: CASSASQTGYHGYTF. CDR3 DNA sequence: TGTGCCAGCAGCGCCTCCCAGACAGGGTATCATGGCTACACCTTC.

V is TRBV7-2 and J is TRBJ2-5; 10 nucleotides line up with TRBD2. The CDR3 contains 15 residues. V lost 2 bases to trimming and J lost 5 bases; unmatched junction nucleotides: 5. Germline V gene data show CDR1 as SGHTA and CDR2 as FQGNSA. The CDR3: CASSLRAGGPETQYF. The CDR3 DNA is TGTGCCAGCAGCTTACGAGCGGGAGGGCCGGAGACCCAGTACTTC.

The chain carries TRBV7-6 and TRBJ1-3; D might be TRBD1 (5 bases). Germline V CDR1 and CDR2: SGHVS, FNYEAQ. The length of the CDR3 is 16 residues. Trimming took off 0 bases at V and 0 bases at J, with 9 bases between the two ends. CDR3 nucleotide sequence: TGTGCCAGCAGCTTAGCAGACAGCCGCTCTGGAAACACCATATATTTT. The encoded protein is CASSLADSRSGNTIYF.

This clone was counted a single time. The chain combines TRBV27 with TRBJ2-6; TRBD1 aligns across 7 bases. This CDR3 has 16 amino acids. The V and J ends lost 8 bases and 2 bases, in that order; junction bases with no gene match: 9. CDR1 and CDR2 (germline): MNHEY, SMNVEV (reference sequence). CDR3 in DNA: TGTGCCAGCCGTGAGGACAGGCGACCTGGGGCCAACGTCCTGACTTTC. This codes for CASREDRRPGANVLTF.